This T cell receptor (beta chain) was sequenced for a study of shared clonotypes between healthy human individuals. Study results and limitations: Memory subsets generally showed lower estimated richness than naive subsets.

On this clone itself: Its antigen is still unknown.

The CDR3 extends over 15 amino acids. Germline V gene lookup returns CDR1 SEHNR and CDR2 FQNEAQ (reference sequence). V was pared by 0 bases and J by 6 bases, with 11 bases between. Using immunoSEQ multiplex PCR, the repertoire was profiled, and TCRdb retains in-frame clones only, with some absent. There are about 710,000 clones in the sample; 73% occur only once, and 1.5% to 2% lies in the top ten. The specimen was memory CD4+ T cells sorted from blood. Specified subset: CD45RA-negative fraction. The receptor was isolated from a woman aged 25 to 39 in good health. The rearrangement joins TRBV7-9 to TRBJ2-2; perhaps TRBD2 as D (5 bases). The CDR3 region has the DNA TGTGCCAGCAGCTTAGCGGGAGTGGACGCCGGGGAGCTGTTTTTT. It translates to CASSLAGVDAGELFF.